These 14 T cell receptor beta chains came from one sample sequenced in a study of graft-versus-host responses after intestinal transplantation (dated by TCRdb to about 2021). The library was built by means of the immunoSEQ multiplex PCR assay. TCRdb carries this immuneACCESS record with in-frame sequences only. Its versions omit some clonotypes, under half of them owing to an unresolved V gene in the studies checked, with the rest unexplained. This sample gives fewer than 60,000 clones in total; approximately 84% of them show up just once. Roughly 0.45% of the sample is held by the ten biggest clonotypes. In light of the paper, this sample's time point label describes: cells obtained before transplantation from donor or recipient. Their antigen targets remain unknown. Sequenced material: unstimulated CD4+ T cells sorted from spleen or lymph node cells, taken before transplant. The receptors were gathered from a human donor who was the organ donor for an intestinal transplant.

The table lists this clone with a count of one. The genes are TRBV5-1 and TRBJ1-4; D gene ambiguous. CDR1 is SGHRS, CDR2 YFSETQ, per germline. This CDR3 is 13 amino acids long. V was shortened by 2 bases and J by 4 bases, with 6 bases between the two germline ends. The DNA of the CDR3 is TGCGCCAGCAGCTTTGACATTAATGAAAAACTGTTTTTT. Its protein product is CASSFDINEKLFF.

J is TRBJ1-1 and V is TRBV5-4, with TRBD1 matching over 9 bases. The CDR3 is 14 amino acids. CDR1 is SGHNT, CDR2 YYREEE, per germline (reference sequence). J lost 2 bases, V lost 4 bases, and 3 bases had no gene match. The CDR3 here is CASSITGGNTEAFF. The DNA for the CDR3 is TGTGCCAGCAGCATTACAGGGGGCAACACTGAAGCTTTCTTT.

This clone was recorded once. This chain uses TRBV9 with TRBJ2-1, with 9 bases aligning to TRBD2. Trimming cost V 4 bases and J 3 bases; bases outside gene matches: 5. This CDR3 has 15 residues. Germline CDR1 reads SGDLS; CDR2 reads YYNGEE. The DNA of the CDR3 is TGTGCCAGCAGCCCGGGACTAGCTAACTACAATGAGCAGTTCTTC. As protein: CASSPGLANYNEQFF.

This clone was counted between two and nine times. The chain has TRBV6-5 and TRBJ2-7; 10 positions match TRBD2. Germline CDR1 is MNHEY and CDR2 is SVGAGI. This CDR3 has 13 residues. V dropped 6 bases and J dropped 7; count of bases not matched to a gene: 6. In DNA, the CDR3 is TGTGCCAGCAGAGAGAGCGGGGGGGGAGAGCAGTACTTC. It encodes CASRESGGGEQYF.

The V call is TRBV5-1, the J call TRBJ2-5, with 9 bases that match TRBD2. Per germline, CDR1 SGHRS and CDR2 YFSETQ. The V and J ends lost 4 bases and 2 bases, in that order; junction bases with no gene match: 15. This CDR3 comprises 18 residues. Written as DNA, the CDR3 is TGCGCCAGCAGCCCCTGGGGGTTGGGAGCGGGGGGTCAAGAGACCCAGTACTTC. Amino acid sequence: CASSPWGLGAGGQETQYF.

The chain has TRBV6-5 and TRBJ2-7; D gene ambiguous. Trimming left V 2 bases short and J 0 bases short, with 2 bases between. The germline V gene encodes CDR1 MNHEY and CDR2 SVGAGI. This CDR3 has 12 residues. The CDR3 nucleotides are TGTGCCAGCAGTTACAACTCCTACGAGCAGTACTTC. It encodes CASSYNSYEQYF.

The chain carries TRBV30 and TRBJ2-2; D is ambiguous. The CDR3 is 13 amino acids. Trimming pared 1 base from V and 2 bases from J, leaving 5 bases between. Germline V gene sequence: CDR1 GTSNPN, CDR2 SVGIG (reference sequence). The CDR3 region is CAWSAKNTGELFF. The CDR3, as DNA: TGTGCCTGGAGTGCCAAAAACACCGGGGAGCTGTTTTTT.

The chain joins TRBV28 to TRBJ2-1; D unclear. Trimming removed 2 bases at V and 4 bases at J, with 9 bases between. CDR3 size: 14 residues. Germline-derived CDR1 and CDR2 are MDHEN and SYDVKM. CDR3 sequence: CASSLQVSYNEQFF. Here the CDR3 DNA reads TGTGCCAGCAGTTTACAGGTCTCTTACAATGAGCAGTTCTTC.

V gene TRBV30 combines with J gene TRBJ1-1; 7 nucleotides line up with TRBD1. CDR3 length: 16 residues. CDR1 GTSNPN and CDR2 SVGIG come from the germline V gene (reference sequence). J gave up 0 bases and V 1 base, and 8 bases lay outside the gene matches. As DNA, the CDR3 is TGTGCCTGGAGTGGAGGCAGGACAGGAGTGAACACTGAAGCTTTCTTT. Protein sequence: CAWSGGRTGVNTEAFF.

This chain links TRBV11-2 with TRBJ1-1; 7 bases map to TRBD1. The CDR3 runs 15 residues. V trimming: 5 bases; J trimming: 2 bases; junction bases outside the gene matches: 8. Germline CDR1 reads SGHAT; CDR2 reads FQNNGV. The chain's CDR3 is CASSRQGGGNTEAFF. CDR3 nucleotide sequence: TGTGCCAGCAGCCGACAGGGAGGGGGAAACACTGAAGCTTTCTTT.

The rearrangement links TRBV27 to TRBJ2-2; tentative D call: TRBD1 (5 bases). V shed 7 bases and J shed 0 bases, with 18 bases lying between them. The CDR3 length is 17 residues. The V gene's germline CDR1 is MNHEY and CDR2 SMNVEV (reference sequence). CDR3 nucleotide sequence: TGTGCCAGCACTCCCCAATGGGGCCCTCCGAACACCGGGGAGCTGTTTTTT. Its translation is CASTPQWGPPNTGELFF.

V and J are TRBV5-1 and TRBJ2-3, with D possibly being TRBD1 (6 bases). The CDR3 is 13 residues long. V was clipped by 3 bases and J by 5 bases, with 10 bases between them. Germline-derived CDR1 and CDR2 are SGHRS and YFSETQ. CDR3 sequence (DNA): TGCGCCAGCAGCTCCCCGGGACAAGATACGCAGTATTTT. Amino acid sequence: CASSSPGQDTQYF.

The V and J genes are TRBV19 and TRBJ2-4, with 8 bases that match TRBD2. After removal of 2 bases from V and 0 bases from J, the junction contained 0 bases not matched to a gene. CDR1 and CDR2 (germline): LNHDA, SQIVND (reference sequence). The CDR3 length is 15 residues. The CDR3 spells CASSILAGAKNIQYF. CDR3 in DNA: TGTGCCAGTAGTATACTAGCGGGAGCCAAAAACATTCAGTACTTC.

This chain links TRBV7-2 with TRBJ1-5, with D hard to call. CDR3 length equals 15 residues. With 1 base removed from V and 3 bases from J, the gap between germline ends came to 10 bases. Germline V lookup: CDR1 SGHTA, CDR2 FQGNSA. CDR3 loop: CASSLGGPDNQPQHF. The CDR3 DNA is TGTGCCAGCAGCTTAGGTGGGCCGGACAATCAGCCCCAGCATTTT.